This T cell receptor (beta chain) is drawn from a study of shared clonotypes between healthy human individuals. The germline CDR1 and CDR2 sequences are SEHNR and FQNEAQ (reference sequence). V lost 1 base to trimming and J lost 10 bases, with 11 bases between them. CDR3 length: 13 residues. TCRdb's table, derived via immunoSEQ multiplex PCR, lists solely in-frame clones and lacks some. The sample contains roughly 720,000 clones, 90% of which appear only once. The origin of this receptor is a young man in good health. Some clones in this sample may be carry-over from other donors' samples. The rearrangement joins TRBV7-9 to TRBJ2-1; D not certain. The sample consisted of memory CD8+ T cells from PBMCs. The subset was: CD45RO+ cells pooled with CCR7-negative TemRA cells. CDR3 sequence: CASSLDLVQEQFF. The CDR3 DNA sequence: TGTGCCAGCAGCTTAGATTTAGTCCAGGAGCAGTTCTTC.